The clone carrying this T cell receptor (beta chain) has more than one count but fewer than ten. As yet, its antigen is unknown. This specimen comes from a study of CD8 T cells in ankylosing spondylitis. The CDR3 contains 16 residues. J was trimmed by 1 base and V by 5 bases; bases with no gene match: 7. Germline V gene data show CDR1 as SGHTA and CDR2 as FQGNSA. Overall study results and limits: Blood from ankylosing spondylitis patients appeared to carry a characteristic eight-variant TCR beta motif. Reportedly, significant enrichment of disease-linked clones occurred in matched ankylosing spondylitis synovial fluid. Researchers report that disease-linked clones proved CD8+ and relatively rare in peripheral blood.

Generation of TCR beta libraries employed quantitative 5'-RACE incorporating molecular barcodes. TCRdb reanalysed the 5' RACE reads using MiXCR and keeps one entry per CDR3 protein. This table has some 800,000 distinct CDR3 sequences, 12% appearing once. The sequence was obtained from a male donor with ankylosing spondylitis. The genes are TRBV7-2 and TRBJ2-4; the match to TRBD2 covers 8 bases. Sequences were obtained from blood, either unsorted or a sorted T cell fraction (not recorded which). The CDR3 reads CASSLEPGGAKNIQYF. CDR3 nucleotides: TGTGCCAGCAGCCTCGAACCGGGAGGGGCCAAAAACATTCAGTACTTC.